The sample holds many counts of the clone carrying this T cell receptor (beta chain). The data derive from a study of blood T cell repertoires in COVID-19. Profiled with immunoSEQ multiplex PCR; TCRdb holds only in-frame clones, not every one. The data hold 180,000 or so clones, with about 89% observed a single time. V gave up 8 bases and J gave up 2 bases, with 12 bases separating them. CDR1 and CDR2 from the germline V gene are SQVTM and ANQGSEA. CDR3 length: 12 residues. The sequencing input was peripheral blood. The receptor's source is a man aged 35 to 55 with acute or convalescent COVID-19. The V and J genes are TRBV29-1 and TRBJ1-1; D perhaps matches TRBD1 (6 bases). The CDR3 reads CSLTRGNTEAFF. In nucleotides, the CDR3 is TGCAGCTTAACCAGGGGTAACACTGAAGCTTTCTTT.